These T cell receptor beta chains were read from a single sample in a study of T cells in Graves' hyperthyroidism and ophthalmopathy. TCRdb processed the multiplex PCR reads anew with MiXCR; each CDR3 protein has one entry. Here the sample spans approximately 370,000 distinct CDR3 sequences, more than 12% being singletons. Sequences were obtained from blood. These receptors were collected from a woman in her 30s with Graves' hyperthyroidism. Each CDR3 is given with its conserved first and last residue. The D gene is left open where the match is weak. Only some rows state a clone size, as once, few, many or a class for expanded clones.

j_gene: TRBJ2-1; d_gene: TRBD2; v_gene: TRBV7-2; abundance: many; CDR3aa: CASSSRLAGGPWDEQFF; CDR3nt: TGTGCCAGCAGCTCCCGACTAGCGGGAGGGCCGTGGGATGAGCAGTTCTTC
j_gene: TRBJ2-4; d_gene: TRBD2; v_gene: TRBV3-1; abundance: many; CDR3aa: CASSSSGTSGMGTAKNIQYF; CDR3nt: TGTGCCAGCAGCTCGTCCGGGACTAGCGGGATGGGGACAGCCAAAAACATTCAGTACTTC
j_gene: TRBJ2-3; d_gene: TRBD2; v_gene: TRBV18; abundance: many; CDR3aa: CASSSTSGRATDTQYF; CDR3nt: TGTGCCAGCTCATCTACTAGCGGGAGGGCCACAGATACGCAGTATTTT
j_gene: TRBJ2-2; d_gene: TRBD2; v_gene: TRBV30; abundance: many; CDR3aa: CAWGGRLANGELFF; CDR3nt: TGTGCCTGGGGGGGCAGACTAGCGAACGGGGAGCTGTTTTTT
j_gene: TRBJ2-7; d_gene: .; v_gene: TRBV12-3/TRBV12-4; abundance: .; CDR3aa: CASSDEHGPSHAEQYF; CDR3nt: TGTGCCAGCAGTGACGAACACGGACCGTCTCACGCCGAGCAGTACTTC
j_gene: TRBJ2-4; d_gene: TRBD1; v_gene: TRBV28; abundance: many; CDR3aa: CASSPNPGQGLVAKNIQYF; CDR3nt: TGTGCCAGCAGTCCGAATCCGGGACAGGGGCTTGTAGCCAAAAACATTCAGTACTTC
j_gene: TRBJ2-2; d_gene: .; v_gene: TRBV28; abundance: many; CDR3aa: CASRTQVRAGELFF; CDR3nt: TGTGCCAGCCGGACCCAGGTTCGCGCCGGGGAGCTGTTTTTT
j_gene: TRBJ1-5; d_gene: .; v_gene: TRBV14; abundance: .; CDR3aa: CASSQDPRQPQHF; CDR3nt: TGTGCCAGCAGCCAAGACCCCAGGCAGCCCCAGCATTTT
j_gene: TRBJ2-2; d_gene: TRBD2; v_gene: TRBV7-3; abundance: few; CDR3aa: CASSPTSGFGNTGELFF; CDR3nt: TGTGCCAGCAGCCCGACTAGCGGGTTTGGAAACACCGGGGAGCTGTTTTTT
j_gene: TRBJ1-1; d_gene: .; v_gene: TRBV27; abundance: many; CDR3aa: CARAQGEAFF; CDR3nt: TGTGCCAGGGCCCAGGGTGAAGCTTTCTTT
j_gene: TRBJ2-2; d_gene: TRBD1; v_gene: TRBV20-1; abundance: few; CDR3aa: CSASWDRGAGELFF; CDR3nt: TGCAGTGCTAGTTGGGACAGGGGCGCCGGGGAGCTGTTTTTT
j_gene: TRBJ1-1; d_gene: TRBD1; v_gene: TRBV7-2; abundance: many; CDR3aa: CASRERGQGGVGTEAFF; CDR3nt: TGTGCCAGCCGCGAACGGGGCCAGGGGGGCGTGGGCACTGAAGCTTTCTTT
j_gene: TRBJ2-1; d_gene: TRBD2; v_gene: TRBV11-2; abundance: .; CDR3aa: CASSFSGREFNEQFF; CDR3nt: TGTGCCAGCAGCTTTTCTGGGCGGGAGTTCAATGAGCAGTTCTTC
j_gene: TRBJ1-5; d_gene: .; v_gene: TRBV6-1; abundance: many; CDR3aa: CASSPGPIQPQHF; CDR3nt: TGTGCCAGCTCCCCAGGCCCTATTCAGCCCCAGCATTTT
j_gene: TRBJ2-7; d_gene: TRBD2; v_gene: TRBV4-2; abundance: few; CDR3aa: CASSSGTSGIPSSYEQYF; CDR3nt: TGTGCCAGCAGTAGCGGGACTAGCGGGATCCCGAGCTCCTACGAGCAGTACTTC
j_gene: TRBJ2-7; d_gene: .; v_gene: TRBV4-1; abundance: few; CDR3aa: CASSQGWGIAPSSYEQYF; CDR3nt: TGCGCCAGCAGCCAAGGCTGGGGGATAGCCCCAAGCTCCTACGAGCAGTACTTC
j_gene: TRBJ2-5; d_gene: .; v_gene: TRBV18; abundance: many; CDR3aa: CASSPPLGRETQYF; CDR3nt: TGTGCCAGCTCACCACCCCTGGGAAGGGAGACCCAGTACTTC
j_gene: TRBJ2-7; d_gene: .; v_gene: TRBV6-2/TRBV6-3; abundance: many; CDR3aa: CASSVGDGSYEQYF; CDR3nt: TGTGCCAGCAGTGTGGGGGATGGGTCCTACGAGCAGTACTTC
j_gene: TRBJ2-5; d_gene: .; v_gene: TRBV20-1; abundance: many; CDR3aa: CSARDSGKGVVETQYF; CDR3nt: TGCAGTGCTAGAGACTCCGGGAAGGGAGTAGTTGAGACCCAGTACTTC
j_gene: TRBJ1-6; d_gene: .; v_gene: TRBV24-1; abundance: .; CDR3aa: CATSEAGVSPLHF; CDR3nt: TGTGCCACCAGTGAAGCAGGGGTTTCACCCCTCCACTTT
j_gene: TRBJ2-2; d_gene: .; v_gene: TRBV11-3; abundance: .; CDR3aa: CASSFSGGESTGKLFF; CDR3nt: TGTGCCAGCAGCTTTTCCGGGGGCGAGAGCACCGGGAAGCTGTTTTTT